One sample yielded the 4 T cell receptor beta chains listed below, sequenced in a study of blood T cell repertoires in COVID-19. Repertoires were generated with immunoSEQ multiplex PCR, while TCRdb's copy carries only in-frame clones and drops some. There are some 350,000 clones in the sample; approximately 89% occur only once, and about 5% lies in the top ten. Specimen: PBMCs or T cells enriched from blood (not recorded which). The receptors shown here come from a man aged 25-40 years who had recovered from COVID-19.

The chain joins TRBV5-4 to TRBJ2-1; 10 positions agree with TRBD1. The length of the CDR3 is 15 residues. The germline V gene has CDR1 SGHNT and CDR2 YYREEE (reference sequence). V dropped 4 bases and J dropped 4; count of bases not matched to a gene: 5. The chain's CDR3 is CASSPPGQGYNEQFF. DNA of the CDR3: TGTGCCAGCAGCCCTCCGGGACAGGGGTACAATGAGCAGTTCTTC.

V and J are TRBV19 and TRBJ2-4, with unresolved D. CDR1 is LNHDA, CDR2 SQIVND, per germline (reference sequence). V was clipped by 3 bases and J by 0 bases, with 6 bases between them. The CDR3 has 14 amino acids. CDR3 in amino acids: CASSIELAKNIQYF. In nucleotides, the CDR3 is TGTGCCAGTAGTATTGAGTTAGCCAAAAACATTCAGTACTTC.

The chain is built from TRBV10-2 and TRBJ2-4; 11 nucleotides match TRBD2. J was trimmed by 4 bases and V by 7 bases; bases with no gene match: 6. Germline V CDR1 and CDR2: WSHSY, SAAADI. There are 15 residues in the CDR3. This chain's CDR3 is CASNPTSGGKNIQYF. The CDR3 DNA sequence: TGCGCCAGCAACCCCACTAGCGGGGGAAAAAACATTCAGTACTTC.

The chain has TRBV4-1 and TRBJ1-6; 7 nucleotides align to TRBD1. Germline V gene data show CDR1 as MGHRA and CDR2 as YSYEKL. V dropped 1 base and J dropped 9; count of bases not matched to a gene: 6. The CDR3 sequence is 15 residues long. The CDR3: CASSQGWDSGSPLHF. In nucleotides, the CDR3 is TGCGCCAGCAGCCAAGGATGGGACAGTGGTTCACCCCTCCACTTT.